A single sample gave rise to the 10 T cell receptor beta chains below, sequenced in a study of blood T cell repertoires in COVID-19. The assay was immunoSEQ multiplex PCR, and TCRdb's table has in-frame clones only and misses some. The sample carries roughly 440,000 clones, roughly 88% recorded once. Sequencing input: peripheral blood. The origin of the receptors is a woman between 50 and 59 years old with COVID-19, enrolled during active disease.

CDR3 nucleotides: TGTGCCAGCAGTGACAGGGGAGGCTACACCTTC. Translation: CASSDRGGYTF. The genes are TRBV6-2 or TRBV6-3 and TRBJ1-2; 8 bases agree with TRBD1. V lost 5 bases to trimming and J lost 8 bases; unmatched junction nucleotides: 1. This CDR3 is built from 11 residues. Looked up from germline, CDR1 is MNHEY and CDR2 is SVGEGT.

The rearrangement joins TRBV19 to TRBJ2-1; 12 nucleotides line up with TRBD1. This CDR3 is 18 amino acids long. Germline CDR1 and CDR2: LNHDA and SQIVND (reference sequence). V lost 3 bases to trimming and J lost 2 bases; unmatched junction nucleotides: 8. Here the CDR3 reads CASSMGQGASRTYNEQFF. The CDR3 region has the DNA TGTGCCAGTAGTATGGGACAGGGGGCCTCGCGTACCTACAATGAGCAGTTCTTC.

For the CDR3, the DNA is TGTGCCAGCAGCTGGGACAGGGAAAACTACGAGCAGTACTTC. Its translation is CASSWDRENYEQYF. This chain joins TRBV5-4 and TRBJ2-7; TRBD1 aligns across 9 bases. The CDR3 is 14 amino acids. The J segment lost 3 bases and the V segment lost 3 bases, leaving 4 bases of the junction unmatched. CDR1 SGHNT and CDR2 YYREEE come from the germline V gene (reference sequence).

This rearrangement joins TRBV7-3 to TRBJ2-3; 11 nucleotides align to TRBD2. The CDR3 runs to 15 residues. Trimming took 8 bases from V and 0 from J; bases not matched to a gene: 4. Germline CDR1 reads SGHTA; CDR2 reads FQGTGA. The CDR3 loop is CASGIAGGSTDTQYF. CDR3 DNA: TGTGCCAGCGGGATAGCGGGGGGGAGCACAGATACGCAGTATTTT.

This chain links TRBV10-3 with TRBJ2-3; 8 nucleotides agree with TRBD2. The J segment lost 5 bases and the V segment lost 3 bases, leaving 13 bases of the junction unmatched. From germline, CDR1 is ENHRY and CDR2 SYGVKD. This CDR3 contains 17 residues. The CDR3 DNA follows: TGTGCCATCAGTGACCCCATCGAAGGGCTAGCGGGAGATACGCAGTATTTT. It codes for CAISDPIEGLAGDTQYF.

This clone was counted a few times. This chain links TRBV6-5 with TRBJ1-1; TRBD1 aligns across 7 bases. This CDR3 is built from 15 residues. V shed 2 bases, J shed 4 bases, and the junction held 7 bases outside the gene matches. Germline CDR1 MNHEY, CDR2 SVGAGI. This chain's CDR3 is CASSYGRGRGTEAFF. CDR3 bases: TGTGCCAGCAGTTACGGCAGGGGGAGAGGCACTGAAGCTTTCTTT.

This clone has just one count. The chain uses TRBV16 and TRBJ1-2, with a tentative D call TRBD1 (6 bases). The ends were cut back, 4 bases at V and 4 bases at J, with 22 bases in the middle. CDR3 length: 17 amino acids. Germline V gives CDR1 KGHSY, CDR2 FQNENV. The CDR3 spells CASSPPGGRDRSYGYTF. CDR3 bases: TGTGCCAGCAGCCCCCCGGGGGGCAGGGATAGGAGCTATGGCTACACCTTC.

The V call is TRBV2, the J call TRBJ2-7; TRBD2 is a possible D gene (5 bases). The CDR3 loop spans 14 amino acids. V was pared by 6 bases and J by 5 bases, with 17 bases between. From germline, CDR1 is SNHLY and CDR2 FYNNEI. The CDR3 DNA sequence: TGTGCCAGCAGCCGAGACGGTCCGGAGGACGAGCAGTACTTC. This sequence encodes CASSRDGPEDEQYF. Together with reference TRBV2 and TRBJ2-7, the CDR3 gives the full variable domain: EPEVTQTPSHQVTQMGQEVILRCVPISNHLYFYWYRQILGQKVEFLVSFYNNEISEKSEIFDDQFSVERPDGSNFTLKIRSTKLEDSAMYFCASSRDGPEDEQYFGPGTRLTVT.

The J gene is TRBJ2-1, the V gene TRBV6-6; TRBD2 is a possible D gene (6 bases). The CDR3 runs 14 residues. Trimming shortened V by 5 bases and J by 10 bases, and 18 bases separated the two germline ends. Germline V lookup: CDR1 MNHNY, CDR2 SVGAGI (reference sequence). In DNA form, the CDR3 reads TGTGCCAGCAGTCGGGGACTGGGGTCGAGGGAGCAGTTCTTC. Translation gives CASSRGLGSREQFF.

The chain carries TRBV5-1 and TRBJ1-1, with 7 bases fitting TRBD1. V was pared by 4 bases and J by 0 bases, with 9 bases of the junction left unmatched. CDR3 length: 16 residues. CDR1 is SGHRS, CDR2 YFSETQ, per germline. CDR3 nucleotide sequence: TGCGCCAGCAGCCCCGGACAGGAGGTAATGAACACTGAAGCTTTCTTT. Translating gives CASSPGQEVMNTEAFF.